The present T cell receptor beta chain was sequenced within a study of blood T cell repertoires in COVID-19. As for the study in general: Donors in the United States, Italy and Spain gave samples during acute or convalescent COVID-19. From T cells, B-cell-depleted T cells, or PBMCs came the material, which was cDNA or gDNA.

In the original processing: Nucleated cell counts were estimated from reference gene primer amplification. TCRdb's table, derived via immunoSEQ multiplex PCR, lists solely in-frame clones and lacks some. V, J and clone size reflect that table, while D and trimming were determined from the DNA. This table has 55,000 to 65,000 clones, about four fifths appearing once. The CDR3 has 16 amino acids. CDR1 and CDR2 from the germline V gene are MDHEN and SYDVKM. V shed 3 bases, J shed 4 bases, and the junction held 8 bases outside the gene matches. This chain links TRBV28 with TRBJ2-7, with 11 bases identical to TRBD1. The TCR sequence derives from a human donor in a cohort sampled during active COVID-19. The sequenced material came from peripheral blood. CDR3 sequence reads: CASSFPRDRGEYEQYF. As DNA, the CDR3 is TGTGCCAGCAGTTTTCCCCGGGACAGGGGGGAATACGAGCAGTACTTC.